These 22 T cell receptor beta chains were all obtained from the same sample, sequenced in a study of T-cell reconstitution after alpha-beta-depleted transplantation in children. Preparation of the TCRbeta library was carried out with unique molecular identifiers. TCRdb recomputed calls from the PCR reads with MiXCR, one row per CDR3 protein. In the table there are under 400,000 distinct CDR3 sequences, more than 20% of which are singletons. This specimen was PBMCs, mostly from graft donor cells, taken 180 days after TCRalphabeta/CD19-depleted stem cell transplant. These receptors all come from a male patient aged 10 to 17 who had a stem cell transplant for acute lymphoblastic leukemia, so the T cells may come from the graft donor.

In its sample, this clonotype was seen a few times. The chain joins TRBV12-3 or TRBV12-4 to TRBJ2-7, with D possibly matching TRBD2 (5 bases). CDR3 length equals 13 residues. Trimming left V 2 bases short and J 4 bases short, with 9 bases between. In DNA, the CDR3 is TGTGCCAGCAGTTTAACGCGGGCATACGAGCAGTACTTC. It encodes CASSLTRAYEQYF.

The J gene is TRBJ2-4, the V gene TRBV4-2, with D perhaps matching TRBD1 (5 bases). The germline CDR1 and CDR2 sequences are LGHNA and YNFKEQ. The V end lost 5 bases, the J end lost 0 bases, and 11 bases lay between the germline ends. The CDR3 has 15 residues. In DNA, the CDR3 is TGTGCCAGCAGCGCGACAGATCTAGCCAAAAACATTCAGTACTTC. Translation: CASSATDLAKNIQYF.

The gene calls are TRBV5-1 and TRBJ1-2; D is possibly TRBD1 (5 bases). The CDR3 contains 15 residues. Germline-derived CDR1 and CDR2 are SGHRS and YFSETQ. V was shortened by 7 bases and J by 4 bases, with 20 bases between the two germline ends. CDR3 bases: TGCGCCAGCGGTCCCCTACCGGGGGTACTCTATGGCTACACCTTC. Amino acids: CASGPLPGVLYGYTF.

This clonotype was seen a few times. The rearrangement joins TRBV6-5 to TRBJ2-1; D is uncertain. Germline assignment: CDR1 MNHEY and CDR2 SVGAGI. There are 11 residues in the CDR3. The ends were cut back, 1 base at V and 9 bases at J, with 4 bases in the middle. CDR3 protein: CASSYWGEQFF. The CDR3 DNA reads as TGTGCCAGCAGTTACTGGGGTGAGCAGTTCTTC.

The chain recombines TRBV7-4 with TRBJ2-1; weak D call: TRBD1 (7 bases). This CDR3 is built from 15 residues. V dropped 6 bases and J dropped 9 bases, with 21 bases sitting between them. Germline CDR1 is SGHVT and CDR2 is SQSDAQ. CDR3 sequence reads: CASRGGSPQGGEQFF. The CDR3 DNA follows: TGTGCCAGCAGGGGGGGATCTCCCCAGGGGGGTGAGCAGTTCTTC.

Of note for this clonotype: This may arise from a read error, as a much more abundant clone is one base away. V and J are TRBV5-1 and TRBJ2-1; D possibly uses TRBD1 or TRBD2 (5 bases each). The germline V and J ends were trimmed by 4 bases and 1 base, with 12 bases remaining between them. Germline V CDR1 and CDR2: SGHRS, YFSETQ. The CDR3 extends over 15 amino acids. The CDR3 sequence: CASSRSGASYNEQFF. The DNA of the CDR3 is TGCGCCAGCAGCAGGTCCGGGGCGTCCTACAATGAGCAGTTCTTC.

The chain combines TRBV7-9 with TRBJ2-5, with D perhaps matching TRBD1 (6 bases). The V gene lost 0 bases and the J gene lost 0 bases, with 8 bases spanning the gap. This CDR3 spans 15 amino acids. Germline loops: CDR1 SEHNR, CDR2 FQNEAQ (reference sequence). The CDR3 here is CASSLAGAHQETQYF. CDR3 sequence (DNA): TGTGCCAGCAGCTTAGCGGGGGCGCACCAAGAGACCCAGTACTTC.

This clonotype occurred a few times. V is TRBV7-6 and J is TRBJ2-6; 11 bases are a match to TRBD1. Looked up from germline, CDR1 is SGHVS and CDR2 is FNYEAQ. The CDR3 length is 19 residues. The trim removed 1 base at V and 0 bases at J, leaving 5 bases unmatched. CDR3 residues: CASSLGPGTGGSGANVLTF. Written as DNA, the CDR3 is TGTGCCAGCAGCTTAGGGCCCGGGACAGGGGGCTCTGGGGCCAACGTCCTGACTTTC.

This clonotype was detected a few times. The rearrangement uses TRBV20-1 and TRBJ2-5, with a possible D match to TRBD1 (5 bases). Trimming removed 4 bases from V and 0 bases from J, with 15 bases in between. This CDR3 has 15 residues. CDR1 DFQATT and CDR2 SNEGSKA come from the germline V gene (reference sequence). DNA for the CDR3: TGCAGTGCTACCGACAGTGATTGGTACCAAGAGACCCAGTACTTC. This translates into CSATDSDWYQETQYF.

This clonotype has only a few counts. In DNA form, the CDR3 reads TGTGCCAGCAGTTTAACCAAATCCGGCACAGATACGCAGTATTTT. Translating it yields CASSLTKSGTDTQYF. The chain links TRBV12-3 or TRBV12-4 to TRBJ2-3; D gene unclear. This CDR3 is 15 amino acids long. V lost 2 bases, J lost 1 base, and 10 bases lay in between.

The rearrangement uses TRBV4-1 and TRBJ2-1; TRBD2 is a possible D gene (6 bases). This CDR3 is 16 amino acids long. V was trimmed by 0 bases and J by 7 bases, leaving 16 bases between them. Germline CDR1 MGHRA, CDR2 YSYEKL. The CDR3 DNA sequence: TGCGCCAGCAGCCAAGATCCGGGGGAGTGGGGGAATGAGCAGTTCTTC. Amino acid sequence: CASSQDPGEWGNEQFF.

This clonotype appeared a few times. This chain connects TRBV20-1 to TRBJ2-5; 8 nucleotides match TRBD2. The length of the CDR3 is 16 residues. The germline CDR1 and CDR2 sequences are DFQATT and SNEGSKA (reference sequence). The V and J ends lost 2 bases and 0 bases, in that order; junction bases with no gene match: 8. The CDR3: CSARRFGSGDQETQYF. The CDR3 nucleotides are TGCAGTGCTAGACGGTTTGGTAGCGGGGACCAAGAGACCCAGTACTTC.

The chain links TRBV5-1 to TRBJ2-7; D possibly corresponds to TRBD1 (5 bases). The germline CDR1 and CDR2 sequences are SGHRS and YFSETQ. The CDR3 is 14 residues long. Trimming pared 4 bases from V and 2 bases from J, leaving 13 bases between. The CDR3 nucleotides read TGCGCCAGCAGCACCCGGACACGACCCTACGAGCAGTACTTC. Translating gives CASSTRTRPYEQYF.

This clonotype was seen only a few times. The rearrangement uses TRBV2 and TRBJ2-7; D remains ambiguous. The CDR3 contains 12 residues. Germline CDR1 is SNHLY and CDR2 is FYNNEI. With 6 bases removed from V and 2 bases from J, the gap between germline ends came to 8 bases. The CDR3 DNA reads as TGTGCCAGCAGCCCTAATACCTACGAGCAGTACTTC. Encoded protein: CASSPNTYEQYF.

This clonotype was observed many times. The chain combines TRBV5-1 with TRBJ2-3; D perhaps matches TRBD2 (5 bases). V shed 5 bases and J shed 0 bases, with 13 bases lying between them. In germline, CDR1 is SGHRS, CDR2 YFSETQ. The CDR3 totals 15 residues. The DNA for the CDR3 is TGCGCCAGCAGACCGGGATTGTCTAGCACAGATACGCAGTATTTT. Its translation is CASRPGLSSTDTQYF.

The sample holds a few counts of this clonotype. The chain is built from TRBV3-1 and TRBJ2-3; possible D gene TRBD2, 6 bases. With 4 bases removed from V and 5 bases from J, the gap between germline ends came to 16 bases. Germline assignment: CDR1 LGHDT and CDR2 YNNKEL (reference sequence). The CDR3 sequence is 15 residues long. CDR3 nucleotide sequence: TGTGCCAGCAGCCCTTTAGCGGAAGAGATAGATACGCAGTATTTT. Amino acids: CASSPLAEEIDTQYF.

This clonotype has only a few counts. The V gene is TRBV24-1, the J gene TRBJ2-3, with D perhaps matching TRBD2 (6 bases). Between the trimmed V and J ends, which lost 9 bases and 4 bases, there was a span of 13 bases. The germline V gene has CDR1 KGHDR and CDR2 SFDVKD. The CDR3 consists of 13 residues. The CDR3 DNA follows: TGTGCCACCGCAGGAGGGTATGCAGATACGCAGTATTTT. It yields the protein CATAGGYADTQYF.

Only a few counts were recorded for this clonotype. The chain carries TRBV4-1 and TRBJ2-7; D is unresolved. Germline V CDR1 and CDR2: MGHRA, YSYEKL. V was shortened by 1 base and J by 0 bases, with 7 bases between the two germline ends. The CDR3 extends over 14 amino acids. CDR3 DNA: TGCGCCAGCAGCCAAGCGGAAAGCTCCTACGAGCAGTACTTC. Protein product: CASSQAESSYEQYF.

This clonotype has only one observation. The chain employs TRBV5-4 and TRBJ2-7, with 8 nucleotides matching TRBD2. This CDR3 contains 19 residues. The junction had 17 bases not matched to a gene; V was cut back by 1 base and J by 2 bases. In germline, CDR1 is SGHNT, CDR2 YYREEE (reference sequence). The DNA of the CDR3 is TGTGCCAGCAGCTTGCATCCCGGGAGGGCCGGTCATTGGACCTACGAGCAGTACTTC. Residues: CASSLHPGRAGHWTYEQYF. Looking up the rest from reference TRBV5-4 and TRBJ2-7 gives the full variable domain: ETGVTQSPTHLIKTRGQQVTLRCSSQSGHNTVSWYQQALGQGPQFIFQYYREEENGRGNFPPRFSGLQFPNYSSELNVNALELDDSALYLCASSLHPGRAGHWTYEQYFGPGTRLTVT.

J is TRBJ2-3 and V is TRBV9; 12 positions match TRBD2. This CDR3 contains 16 residues. Germline V gives CDR1 SGDLS, CDR2 YYNGEE. Trimming at V came to 4 bases and at J to 3 bases, leaving 6 bases not matched to a gene. The CDR3 here is CASSPKTSGRTDTQYF. The CDR3 DNA follows: TGTGCCAGCAGCCCTAAGACTAGCGGGAGAACAGATACGCAGTATTTT.

As to this clonotype: Relative to the germline gene, one junction end is altered; a read error may explain this. The chain employs TRBV7-9 and TRBJ2-1, with D hard to call. CDR1 is SEHNR and CDR2 is FQNEAQ in the germline V gene (reference sequence). The CDR3 runs to 11 residues. CDR3 protein: CASGLNYEQFF. The CDR3 bases are TGTGCCAGCGGCTTAAACTATGAGCAGTTCTTC.

In this sample, this clonotype turned up a few times. The V and J genes are TRBV9 and TRBJ1-1, with D tentatively TRBD1 (5 bases). The CDR3 totals 14 residues. V lost 3 bases and J lost 1, with 10 bases in between. Germline loops: CDR1 SGDLS, CDR2 YYNGEE. CDR3 sequence: CASSDPQGNTEAFF. The CDR3 DNA is TGTGCCAGCAGCGACCCGCAGGGGAACACTGAAGCTTTCTTT.